These T cell receptor beta chains were read from a single sample in a study of blood T cell repertoires in COVID-19. Sequenced by immunoSEQ multiplex PCR; TCRdb stores in-frame clones only, minus some. The sample records about 150,000 clones, around 80% being singletons. Sequencing was carried out using peripheral blood. The receptors stem from a man in his 60s with acute or convalescent COVID-19. Both conserved end residues are part of each CDR3. Each record gives: clone size, V gene, CDR3 length, J gene, D gene, CDR3 DNA, CDR3 protein. A D gene is named only where the DNA matches it firmly. Clone size, where shown, is once, few, many, or a class for clones that have expanded.

.	TRBV5-4	16	TRBJ2-1	TRBD2	TGTGCCAGCGGAGCGATAGCGGGAGGGCCTAAAAATGAGCAGTTCTTC	CASGAIAGGPKNEQFF
.	TRBV7-6	16	TRBJ2-5	TRBD2	TGTGCCAGCAGCTTATTCAGCGGGAGGGCCACGGAGACCCAGTACTTC	CASSLFSGRATETQYF
.	TRBV27	15	TRBJ2-1	TRBD2	TGTGCCAGCAGTTCCAGCGGGAGGTCCTACAATGAGCAGTTCTTC	CASSSSGRSYNEQFF
.	TRBV28	15	TRBJ2-1	TRBD1	TGTGCCAGCAGTTCAACCGGGACAGGGTACGATGAGCAGTTCTTC	CASSSTGTGYDEQFF
.	TRBV12-3/TRBV12-4	11	TRBJ2-1	.	TGTGCCAGCAGTTTGGGCGATGAGCAGTTCTTC	CASSLGDEQFF
.	TRBV13	14	TRBJ2-3	.	TGTGCCAGCAGCTTGAGGGGGATCACAGATACGCAGTATTTT	CASSLRGITDTQYF
.	TRBV24-1	14	TRBJ1-1	.	TGTGCCACCAGTGATTTTAACAGGGCTAACGGAGCTTTCTTT	CATSDFNRANGAFF
.	TRBV6-5	15	TRBJ2-3	TRBD2	TGTGCCAGCAGCGATAGCGGGGGGGCGATAGATACGCAGTATTTT	CASSDSGGAIDTQYF
.	TRBV27	15	TRBJ2-7	TRBD2	TGTGCCAGCAGGACTACTAGCGTCAGCTCCTACGAGCAGTACTTC	CASRTTSVSSYEQYF
.	TRBV6-5	15	TRBJ2-5	.	TGTGCCAGCACCAGGGACGGGGGTCGGGGAGAGACCCAGTACTTC	CASTRDGGRGETQYF
.	TRBV18	15	TRBJ1-1	TRBD1	TGTGCCAGCTCACTCTCCACAGGGGGTGTCACTGAAGCTTTCTTT	CASSLSTGGVTEAFF
.	TRBV11-2	14	TRBJ2-1	.	TGTGCCAGCAGCTCTGGGGTTTGGGAAGGACAAAGGATCTTC	CASSSGVWEGQRIF
.	TRBV4-1	16	TRBJ2-7	TRBD2	TGCGCCAGCAGCCAATACGGCGGGGGGCCTAGCTACGAGCAGTACTTC	CASSQYGGGPSYEQYF
.	TRBV19	15	TRBJ1-1	.	TGTGCCAGTATGGGGGGACGGACAATGAACACTGAAGCTTTCTTT	CASMGGRTMNTEAFF
.	TRBV19	13	TRBJ2-3	.	TGTGCCAGTGCCCCAGGGGGCACAGATACGCAGTATTTT	CASAPGGTDTQYF
.	TRBV7-9	16	TRBJ2-7	TRBD2	TGTGCCAGCAGCCGCGGTGGGGGACTAGCATCCGACGAGCAGTACTTC	CASSRGGGLASDEQYF
.	TRBV25-1	11	TRBJ2-7	.	TGTGCCAGCAGTGGACAGCTCCGGCAGTACTTC	CASSGQLRQYF
few	TRBV10-3	16	TRBJ2-2	.	TGTGCCATCAGCCCCACCACAGGGTCCAGCGCCGGGGAGCTGTTTTTT	CAISPTTGSSAGELFF
.	TRBV12-3/TRBV12-4	12	TRBJ2-7	.	TGTGCCAGCAGTTTACTGCGCTACGAGCAGTACTTC	CASSLLRYEQYF
.	TRBV4-3	19	TRBJ2-1	TRBD2	TGCGCCAGCAGCCATGAATTTGCTATACCGACTAGCGGTTACAATGAGCAGTTCTTC	CASSHEFAIPTSGYNEQFF
.	TRBV5-1	14	TRBJ2-1	TRBD1	TGCGCCAGCAGCTTTGGCAGGGGGTACAATGAGCAGTTCTTC	CASSFGRGYNEQFF
.	TRBV19	13	TRBJ1-4	.	TGTGCCAGTAGCCAGGGTATGAATGAAAAACTGTTTTTT	CASSQGMNEKLFF
few	TRBV7-8	14	TRBJ1-2	TRBD1	TGTGCCAGCAGCTTACAGGGACAGGGTATAGGGTACACCTTC	CASSLQGQGIGYTF
.	TRBV19	15	TRBJ2-1	.	TGTGCCAGTAGTACCCCCGGACTGGCCCTCAATGAGCAGTTCTTC	CASSTPGLALNEQFF
.	TRBV6-2/TRBV6-3	14	TRBJ2-1	.	TGTGCCAGCAGCCAAAGACAGTCCTACAATGAGCAGTTCTTC	CASSQRQSYNEQFF
.	TRBV5-6	15	TRBJ1-3	TRBD1	TGTGCCAGCAGCTTAACCGGACAGGGAGGAAACACCATATATTTT	CASSLTGQGGNTIYF
.	TRBV3-1/TRBV3-2	16	TRBJ2-3	TRBD2	TGTGCCAGCAGCCAAGACGGCGCGGGAGGAGGAGATACGCAGTATTTT	CASSQDGAGGGDTQYF
.	TRBV2	14	TRBJ1-4	TRBD1	TGTGCCAGCAGGACAGGGGGCGCCAATGAAAAACTGTTTTTT	CASRTGGANEKLFF
.	TRBV3-1/TRBV3-2	15	TRBJ1-6	.	TGTGCCAGCAGCCAAGGGCAGGGGATCACATCACCCCTCCACTTT	CASSQGQGITSPLHF
.	TRBV28	24	TRBJ2-7	TRBD2	TGTGCCAGCAGTTTTGTTTCTTTCCGTTTTTCTCTAACCGGGACTAGCGGGAGAGGGTACGAGCAGTACTTC	CASSFVSFRFSLTGTSGRGYEQYF
.	TRBV7-2	13	TRBJ1-4	.	TGTGCCAGCAGCTCCAGTGCTAATGAAAAACTGTTTTTT	CASSSSANEKLFF
.	TRBV5-6	14	TRBJ2-7	.	TGTACCAGCAGCTTGGAGCCGCTCACCTGGGAGCAGTACTTC	CTSSLEPLTWEQYF
few	TRBV6-1	16	TRBJ1-1	TRBD1	TGTGCCAGCAGTGAAGACGGGACAGGGGCCGGGGCTGAAGCTTTCTTT	CASSEDGTGAGAEAFF
.	TRBV5-7	16	TRBJ2-7	.	TGTGCCAGCAGCTTGATAGACAGTTACAGCTCCTACGAGCAGTACTTC	CASSLIDSYSSYEQYF
.	TRBV6-5	15	TRBJ2-3	.	TGTGCCACCACGGCCGCGGGGATAGGCACAGATACGCAGTATTTT	CATTAAGIGTDTQYF
.	TRBV6-5	15	TRBJ1-5	.	TGTGCCAGCAGCGTAACAGAGACTAGCAATCAGCCCCAGCATTTT	CASSVTETSNQPQHF
.	TRBV27	16	TRBJ2-3	.	TGTGCCAGCAGTCCCCGTGGGGCTGCTAGCACAGATACGCAGTATTTT	CASSPRGAASTDTQYF
few	TRBV7-2	15	TRBJ2-7	TRBD2	TGTGCCAGCAGCGCGAGGGCGGGGGGGCCTTACGAGCAGTACTTC	CASSARAGGPYEQYF
.	TRBV18	14	TRBJ2-7	TRBD1	TGTGCCAGCTCACCCCGACAGGGGGCCAACGAGCAGTACTTC	CASSPRQGANEQYF
.	TRBV24-1	14	TRBJ2-1	TRBD1	TGTGCCACCAGTGATAGGACAGGTAACAATGAGCAGTTCTTC	CATSDRTGNNEQFF
.	TRBV7-9	15	TRBJ2-3	TRBD1	TGTGCCAGCAGCTTAGGGGACAGGCTCACAGATACGCAGTATTTT	CASSLGDRLTDTQYF
.	TRBV7-9	15	TRBJ2-3	TRBD1	TGTGCCAGCAGCCGGGGGACAGGGGGCACAGATACGCAGTATTTT	CASSRGTGGTDTQYF
.	TRBV19	15	TRBJ1-1	TRBD1	TGTGCCAGTAGTCTCTACACAGGGGGGAACACTGAAGCTTTCTTT	CASSLYTGGNTEAFF
.	TRBV7-9	15	TRBJ1-1	.	TGTGCCAGCAGTCCGGGGAGGGGATGGCACACTGAAGCTTTCTTT	CASSPGRGWHTEAFF
.	TRBV7-2	14	TRBJ2-5	.	TGTGCCAGCAGCCCCGGACGTCGCCCCGGGGCCCAGTACTTC	CASSPGRRPGAQYF
.	TRBV7-3	14	TRBJ1-6	.	TGTGCCAGCAGCTTAGGACAGCATAATTCACCCCTCCACTTT	CASSLGQHNSPLHF
.	TRBV19	16	TRBJ2-2	.	TGTGCCAGTACACTAGGGAGCCTTTCTACCACCGGGGAGCTGTTTTTT	CASTLGSLSTTGELFF
.	TRBV3-1/TRBV3-2	16	TRBJ2-1	.	TGTGCCAGCAGCCAAGTCCTGGCGGGGGCAGGCAATGAGCAGTTCTTC	CASSQVLAGAGNEQFF
.	TRBV7-2	16	TRBJ2-1	TRBD2	TGTGCCAGCAGCGACCGACCCGCGGGGGCCTACAATGAGCAGTTCTTC	CASSDRPAGAYNEQFF
.	TRBV6-2/TRBV6-3	16	TRBJ1-1	TRBD1	TGTGCCAGCAGTCGGGACAGGGGCCCTACTGCCACTGAAGCTTTCTTT	CASSRDRGPTATEAFF
.	TRBV5-6	17	TRBJ1-4	.	TGTGCCAGCAGCCTCGCGGGGGACGACGCAACTAATGAAAAACTGTTTTTT	CASSLAGDDATNEKLFF
.	TRBV28	12	TRBJ1-2	.	TGTGCCAGCAGTGGACAGCATAATGGCTACACCTTC	CASSGQHNGYTF